These 6 T cell receptor beta chains came from one sample sequenced in a study of Tregs in tolerant kidney transplant recipients. The protocol was immunoSEQ multiplex PCR, while the TCRdb copy is restricted to in-frame clones and leaves out a portion. The sample carries about 240,000 clones, approximately 83% recorded once. What was sequenced was CD4+ T cells from blood. These receptor sequences come from a human donor in good health.

This clone was seen only once. CDR3 protein: CASSDRDRRDEQYF. CDR3 DNA sequence: TGTGCCAGCAGCGACCGGGACAGGCGGGACGAGCAGTACTTC. The chain combines TRBV7-2 with TRBJ2-7; TRBD1 agrees at 8 bases. J gave up 5 bases and V 5 bases, and 8 bases lay outside the gene matches. This CDR3 contains 14 residues. From germline, CDR1 is SGHTA and CDR2 FQGNSA.

This rearrangement joins TRBV29-1 to TRBJ1-2; TRBD1 might be the D (6 bases). CDR3 length: 12 amino acids. Germline-derived CDR1 and CDR2 are SQVTM and ANQGSEA. Trimming stripped 6 bases from V and 3 bases from J, with 11 bases between. The CDR3 here is CSVRDTYYGYTF. The CDR3 DNA reads as TGCAGCGTCCGGGACACCTACTATGGCTACACCTTC. Full variable domain (outside the CDR3, taken from reference TRBV29-1 and TRBJ1-2): SAVISQKPSRDICQRGTSLTIQCQVDSQVTMMFWYRQQPGQSLTLIATANQGSEATYESGFVIDKFPISRPNLTFSTLTVSNMSPEDSSIYLCSVRDTYYGYTFGSGTRLTVV.

CDR3 sequence: CASSKTQGRLAGANVLTF. The CDR3 DNA reads as TGTGCCAGCAGTAAGACCCAGGGTAGGCTTGCCGGGGCCAACGTCCTGACTTTC. The chain recombines TRBV27 with TRBJ2-6; a possible D gene is TRBD1 (5 bases). The CDR3 totals 18 residues. V was clipped by 5 bases and J by 4 bases, with 21 bases between them. Germline values: CDR1 MNHEY, CDR2 SMNVEV (reference sequence).

The chain combines TRBV30 with TRBJ1-4; 12 bases map to TRBD1. Germline loops: CDR1 GTSNPN, CDR2 SVGIG (reference sequence). J lost 2 bases, V lost 4 bases, and 8 bases had no gene match. This CDR3 contains 17 residues. The CDR3 here is CAWMLRDRGRTNEKLFF. The CDR3 region has the DNA TGTGCCTGGATGCTCCGGGACAGGGGGCGGACTAATGAAAAACTGTTTTTT.

The chain uses TRBV7-8 and TRBJ1-4; D uncertain. CDR1 is SGHVS, CDR2 FQNEAQ, per germline. Trimming left V 2 bases short and J 2 bases short, with 3 bases between. CDR3 size: 13 residues. The chain's CDR3 is CASSLRTNEKLFF. CDR3 nucleotide sequence: TGTGCCAGCAGCTTAAGGACTAATGAAAAACTGTTTTTT. The full variable domain, completed using reference TRBV7-8 and TRBJ1-4, is GAGVSQSPRYKVAKRGQDVALRCDPISGHVSLFWYQQALGQGPEFLTYFQNEAQLDKSGLPSDRFFAERPEGSVSTLKIQRTQQEDSAVYLCASSLRTNEKLFFGSGTQLSVL.

This chain connects TRBV30 to TRBJ1-3; D not resolved. The germline V and J ends were trimmed by 6 bases and 0 bases, with 9 bases remaining between them. Germline V lookup: CDR1 GTSNPN, CDR2 SVGIG (reference sequence). There are 13 residues in the CDR3. Written as DNA, the CDR3 is TGTGCCTGCAATTTAATCTCTGGAAACACCATATATTTT. Translating gives CACNLISGNTIYF.